These T cell receptor beta chains were read from a single sample in a study of blood T cell repertoires in COVID-19. The data were produced by immunoSEQ multiplex PCR, yet TCRdb's version contains in-frame clones alone and is incomplete. The table shows about 150,000 clones, with about four fifths occurring only once. Material: peripheral blood. These receptors all come from a woman at least 80 years old with COVID-19, enrolled during active disease. Each CDR3 is given with its conserved first and last residue. The D gene is left open where the match is weak. Only part of the rows carry a size: once, few, many, or a class if the clone is expanded.

len,j_gene,abundance,d_gene,v_gene,CDR3aa,CDR3nt
15,TRBJ2-1,NA,TRBD2,TRBV6-5,CATKTGLAGYNEQFF,TGTGCCACCAAAACGGGACTAGCGGGATACAATGAGCAGTTCTTC
16,TRBJ2-5,NA,TRBD2,TRBV7-3,CASSMTLALGQETQYF,TGTGCCAGCAGCATGACACTAGCGCTAGGTCAAGAGACCCAGTACTTC
15,TRBJ2-2,NA,TRBD2,TRBV9,CASSVAGGGTGELFF,TGTGCCAGCAGCGTAGCGGGAGGAGGAACCGGGGAGCTGTTTTTT
17,TRBJ2-2,NA,NA,TRBV21-1,CASSTRGTSGITGELFF,TGTGCCAGCAGCACTAGAGGGACTAGCGGGATTACCGGGGAGCTGTTTTTT
14,TRBJ1-1,NA,NA,TRBV9,CASSVQGSGTEAFF,TGTGCCAGCAGCGTACAGGGGAGTGGGACTGAAGCTTTCTTT
14,TRBJ1-1,NA,NA,TRBV5-4,CASSVPGTTLGAFF,TGTGCCAGCAGCGTCCCCGGGACTACTTTAGGAGCTTTCTTT
13,TRBJ2-2,NA,NA,TRBV2,CASTSSPVGELFF,TGTGCCAGCACTAGTAGCCCGGTTGGTGAGCTGTTTTTT
14,TRBJ2-5,NA,TRBD1,TRBV19,CASSRDRLIGTQYF,TGTGCCAGTAGTAGGGACAGGCTCATTGGGACCCAGTACTTC
19,TRBJ1-6,NA,NA,TRBV7-6,CASSLATRGGSSYNSPLHF,TGTGCCAGCAGCTTAGCGACACGGGGAGGAAGCTCCTATAATTCACCCCTCCACTTT
14,TRBJ2-7,NA,TRBD1,TRBV19,CASSTDRVFHEQYF,TGTGCCAGTAGTACAGACAGGGTGTTCCACGAGCAGTACTTC
13,TRBJ2-7,NA,NA,TRBV10-3,CATRGGDPYEQYF,TGTGCCACCCGCGGAGGGGACCCCTACGAGCAGTACTTC
16,TRBJ2-7,NA,TRBD1,TRBV7-6,CASSPMAGQVTYEQYF,TGTGCCAGCAGCCCCATGGCCGGACAGGTTACCTACGAGCAGTACTTC
16,TRBJ2-3,NA,TRBD2,TRBV5-1,CASSFPRAGGTDTQYF,TGCGCCAGCAGCTTCCCTCGGGCGGGGGGCACAGATACGCAGTATTTT
13,TRBJ1-4,NA,NA,TRBV12-3/TRBV12-4,CASSRGHNEKLFF,TGTGCCAGCAGCCGAGGTCATAATGAAAAACTGTTTTTT
18,TRBJ2-1,NA,TRBD2,TRBV5-4,CASSPGLAGGSSYNEQFF,TGTGCCAGCAGCCCCGGACTAGCGGGGGGGAGCTCCTACAATGAGCAGTTCTTC
15,TRBJ1-2,NA,NA,TRBV4-1,CARSQDGGGYYGYTF,TGCGCCCGCAGCCAAGATGGGGGGGGGTACTATGGCTACACCTTC
15,TRBJ2-5,NA,TRBD2,TRBV14,CASSRGTSGQETQYF,TGTGCCAGCAGCCGGGGGACTAGCGGCCAAGAGACCCAGTACTTC
14,TRBJ1-2,NA,TRBD1,TRBV6-5,CASSIQGGGHGYTF,TGTGCCAGCAGTATACAGGGGGGGGGCCATGGCTACACCTTC
14,TRBJ1-2,few,NA,TRBV18,CASSPLRSPYGYTF,TGTGCCAGCTCACCCCTCAGGTCGCCTTATGGCTACACCTTC
15,TRBJ2-1,NA,TRBD2,TRBV5-1,CASSLSLADYNEQFF,TGCGCCAGCAGCTTGTCCCTAGCGGACTACAATGAGCAGTTCTTC
16,TRBJ2-3,NA,TRBD1,TRBV4-2,CASSQGQGAPTDTQYF,TGTGCCAGCAGCCAAGGCCAGGGGGCGCCGACAGATACGCAGTATTTT
13,TRBJ2-7,NA,NA,TRBV7-9,CASSPSQSYEQYF,TGTGCCAGCAGCCCTAGTCAGAGCTACGAGCAGTACTTC
16,TRBJ2-5,NA,NA,TRBV7-2,CASSYDYWKFQETQYF,TGTGCCAGCAGCTACGACTACTGGAAGTTCCAAGAGACCCAGTACTTC
12,TRBJ2-7,NA,NA,TRBV5-4,CASSQQGYEQYF,TGTGCCAGCAGCCAACAGGGCTACGAGCAGTACTTC
14,TRBJ1-1,NA,NA,TRBV27,CASSRALMNTEAFF,TGTGCCAGCAGCCGAGCTCTCATGAACACTGAAGCTTTCTTT
13,TRBJ1-1,NA,NA,TRBV12-3/TRBV12-4,CASSPTGSTEAFF,TGTGCCAGCAGCCCAACCGGGTCCACTGAAGCTTTCTTT
13,TRBJ2-7,NA,NA,TRBV19,CASSFYGAYEQYF,TGTGCCAGTAGCTTCTACGGAGCCTACGAGCAGTACTTC
13,TRBJ2-7,NA,TRBD1,TRBV30,CALRQGNSYEQYF,TGTGCCTTAAGACAGGGTAACTCCTACGAGCAGTACTTC
15,TRBJ2-1,NA,NA,TRBV4-1,CASSQGLQGGNEQFF,TGCGCCAGCAGCCAAGGCCTACAGGGTGGGAATGAGCAGTTCTTC
18,TRBJ2-3,once,NA,TRBV27,CASSPGTRRGDRADTQYF,TGTGCCAGCAGTCCCGGGACCCGGAGGGGCGATAGGGCAGATACGCAGTATTTT
13,TRBJ1-5,NA,NA,TRBV11-2,CASSAHGGQPQHF,TGTGCCAGCAGCGCCCACGGGGGGCAGCCCCAGCATTTT
14,TRBJ1-2,NA,TRBD1,TRBV25-1,CASSAGTGWDGYTF,TGTGCCAGCAGTGCCGGGACAGGTTGGGATGGCTACACCTTC
14,TRBJ2-1,NA,TRBD1,TRBV6-5,CASKPGQGDNEQFF,TGTGCCAGCAAACCGGGACAGGGAGACAATGAGCAGTTCTTC
13,TRBJ1-3,NA,NA,TRBV12-5,CASGLVLGNTIYF,TGTGCTAGTGGTTTGGTACTGGGAAACACCATATATTTT
13,TRBJ1-1,few,NA,TRBV19,CASSMREGPEAFF,TGTGCCAGTAGTATGAGGGAGGGTCCTGAAGCTTTCTTT
16,TRBJ2-5,few,NA,TRBV27,CASSPLTGILFETQYF,TGTGCCAGCAGTCCGCTGACGGGAATTCTCTTTGAGACCCAGTACTTC
14,TRBJ2-1,NA,NA,TRBV5-1,CASNAEGALDEQFF,TGCGCCAGCAACGCGGAAGGGGCCCTGGATGAGCAGTTCTTC
13,TRBJ1-5,few,NA,TRBV7-3,CASSLEVNQPQHF,TGTGCCAGCAGCCTGGAGGTCAATCAGCCCCAGCATTTT
15,TRBJ2-1,once,TRBD2,TRBV4-2,CASSQIAGGYNEQFF,TGTGCCAGCAGCCAAATAGCGGGGGGCTACAATGAGCAGTTCTTC
15,TRBJ2-1,NA,TRBD2,TRBV19,CASSRGLAGDNEQFF,TGTGCCAGTAGTAGGGGACTAGCGGGGGACAATGAGCAGTTCTTC
15,TRBJ2-7,few,TRBD2,TRBV6-6,CASKNRGGGFYEQYF,TGTGCCAGCAAGAATAGAGGCGGGGGGTTCTACGAGCAGTACTTC
15,TRBJ2-1,NA,TRBD2,TRBV7-3,CASSPRLAGYNEQFF,TGTGCCAGCAGCCCTCGACTAGCGGGTTACAATGAGCAGTTCTTC
13,TRBJ2-5,NA,NA,TRBV3-1/TRBV3-2,CASTSEGGTTQYF,TGTGCCAGCACCTCCGAGGGAGGAACGACCCAGTACTTC